This is a list of T cell receptor beta chains from one sample in a study of blood T cell repertoires in COVID-19. This table comes from immunoSEQ multiplex PCR, and its TCRdb copy is limited to in-frame clones, with some not included. The sample contains about 87,000 clones, approximately 88% of which appear only once. Sequencing was carried out using peripheral blood. These receptors originate from a man aged 80 or over with acute or convalescent COVID-19. CDR3s include the opening cysteine and the closing phenylalanine or tryptophan. A D gene is named only where the DNA matches it firmly. Clone size is not always given. Where it is, it says once, few, many or a class for expanded clones.

. TRBJ2-5 TRBD2 TRBV7-2 TGTGCCAGCAGCGCCCCGGGACTAGCGCCCGACTTC CASSAPGLAPDF
. TRBJ2-1 . TRBV27 TGTGCCAGCAGTTTATTTGGGGCGGCATCCAATGAGCAGTTCTTC CASSLFGAASNEQFF
. TRBJ2-7 TRBD1 TRBV4-1 TGCGCCAGCAGCCAAGCCGGACAGGGTTTAGGCGAGCAGTACTTC CASSQAGQGLGEQYF
. TRBJ1-3 TRBD1 TRBV10-3 TGTGCCATCAGTCTAAACCCCACAGTAGGGGGCCCCTCTGGAAACACCATATATTTT CAISLNPTVGGPSGNTIYF
. TRBJ2-1 TRBD2 TRBV24-1 TGTGCCACCAGTGGGACTAGCGGGGGGACTTCCTACAATGAGCAGTTCTTC CATSGTSGGTSYNEQFF
. TRBJ2-1 TRBD2 TRBV18 TGTGCCAGCTCACCAGCCAGCGGGGGCCTGGGTGAGCAGTTCTTC CASSPASGGLGEQFF
once TRBJ1-1 TRBD1 TRBV6-5 TGTGCCAGCACCTCGGGACAGGGCCCAAACACTGAAGCTTTCTTT CASTSGQGPNTEAFF
. TRBJ1-1 . TRBV3-1/TRBV3-2 TGTGCCAGCAGCCCCGCCAGCGGGAACACTGAAGCTTTCTTT CASSPASGNTEAFF
once TRBJ1-6 . TRBV11-2 TGTGCCAGCAGCGGGCGGGGGCTGTCCTATAATTCACCCCTCCACTTT CASSGRGLSYNSPLHF
. TRBJ2-3 . TRBV5-5 TGTGCCAGCAGCTTGGGAGGATTTGGCACAGATACGCAGTATTTT CASSLGGFGTDTQYF
. TRBJ1-1 . TRBV5-1 TGCGCCAGCAGCTTTAGAGGGTTTGACACTGAAGCTTTCTTT CASSFRGFDTEAFF
. TRBJ1-2 TRBD1 TRBV4-2 TGTGCCAGCAGCCCCGGACAGGGAGCTAACTATGGCTACACCTTC CASSPGQGANYGYTF
. TRBJ2-3 TRBD2 TRBV7-2 TGTGCCAGCAGCTTCGTAGCGGGCCCGAGCACAGATACGCAGTATTTT CASSFVAGPSTDTQYF
. TRBJ1-2 . TRBV5-1 TGCGCCAGCAGCTTGGAAGCGGAATATGGCTACACCTTC CASSLEAEYGYTF
. TRBJ1-1 . TRBV5-1 TGCGCCAGCAGGGCAGGAGGGAACACTGAAGCTTTCTTT CASRAGGNTEAFF
. TRBJ2-1 TRBD2 TRBV4-3 TGCGCCAGCAGCCAAGACCCGGGGGGGGATGAGCAGTTCTTC CASSQDPGGDEQFF
. TRBJ2-2 TRBD2 TRBV3-1/TRBV3-2 TGTGCCAGCAGCGGCCGGACTAGCGGGAGTGCGGCCGGGGAGCTGTTTTTT CASSGRTSGSAAGELFF
. TRBJ2-7 TRBD1 TRBV5-6 TGTGCCAGCAGCTTTGGACAGGGTGGCGAGCAGTACTTC CASSFGQGGEQYF
. TRBJ2-6 . TRBV4-3 TGCGCCAGCAGCCGAGAGGAGGGGTCCAGCTCTGGGGCCAACGTCCTGACTTTC CASSREEGSSSGANVLTF
. TRBJ2-3 TRBD2 TRBV18 TGTGCCAGCTCACTACTAGCGGGTGGCACAGATACGCAGTATTTT CASSLLAGGTDTQYF
. TRBJ1-3 . TRBV4-1 TGCGCCAGCAGCCGGACGGAGGATTCTGGAAACACCATATATTTT CASSRTEDSGNTIYF
. TRBJ1-4 TRBD1 TRBV29-1 TGCAGCGTAGGACAGGGAAGGCGCGAAAAACTGTTTTTT CSVGQGRREKLFF
. TRBJ1-4 TRBD1 TRBV18 TGTGCCAGCTCACCCGGACAGGGTGGGAATGAAAAACTGTTTTTT CASSPGQGGNEKLFF
. TRBJ1-1 TRBD1 TRBV5-1 TGCGCCAGCAGCCCACAAACAGGGGCCACTGAAGCTTTCTTT CASSPQTGATEAFF
. TRBJ2-2 TRBD2 TRBV28 TGTGCCAGCAGTTCACCGGGCAGCGGGGCGAACACCGGGGAGCTGTTTTTT CASSSPGSGANTGELFF
. TRBJ2-2 TRBD1 TRBV7-2 TGTGCCAGCAGCCCACGACAGGGGGCAAACGGGGAGCTGTTTTTT CASSPRQGANGELFF
. TRBJ1-1 . TRBV16 TGTGCCAGCAGCCAATTGGCAGGAGGAATTGAAGCTTTCTTT CASSQLAGGIEAFF
. TRBJ1-2 . TRBV6-5 TGTGCCAGCACCAAAAGGGGGGGGCCATATGGCTACACCTTC CASTKRGGPYGYTF
. TRBJ1-4 TRBD1 TRBV28 TGTGCCAGCAGTCCCCGGGACAGGGAGAAACTGTTTTTT CASSPRDREKLFF
. TRBJ1-2 TRBD1 TRBV6-5 TGTGCCAGCAGTTACACAGGGGGATGGAGCTATGGCTACACCTTC CASSYTGGWSYGYTF
. TRBJ2-7 TRBD1 TRBV28 TGTGCCAGCAGTTCTACAGGGGGCGGTTTCTACGAGCAGTACTTC CASSSTGGGFYEQYF
. TRBJ2-4 . TRBV5-1 TGCGCCAGCAGCTTGGTCAAGCAGGGTCGGAAAAACATTCAGTACTTC CASSLVKQGRKNIQYF
. TRBJ2-5 TRBD1 TRBV9 TGTGCCAGCAGCGGACAGGGGGAGACCCAGTACTTC CASSGQGETQYF